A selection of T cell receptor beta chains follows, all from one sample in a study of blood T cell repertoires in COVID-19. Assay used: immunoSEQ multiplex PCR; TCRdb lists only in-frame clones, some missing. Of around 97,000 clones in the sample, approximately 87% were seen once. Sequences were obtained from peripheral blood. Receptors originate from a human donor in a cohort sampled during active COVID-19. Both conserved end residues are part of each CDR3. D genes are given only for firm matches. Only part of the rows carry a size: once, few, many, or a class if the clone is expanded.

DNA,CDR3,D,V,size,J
TGTGCCAGTAGTATGCAGGGTATGGGCAATCAGCCCCAGCATTTT,CASSMQGMGNQPQHF,NA,TRBV19,NA,TRBJ1-5
TGTGCCAGCCGTCGACAGGGATGGGGTGAAAAACTGTTTTTT,CASRRQGWGEKLFF,TRBD1,TRBV27,NA,TRBJ1-4
TGCGCCAGCAGCTTGGAGGTGCAGGGGCTGGGTGGCTACACCTTC,CASSLEVQGLGGYTF,NA,TRBV5-1,NA,TRBJ1-2
TGTGCCAGCAGTTTAAAATTTGGAGGCGGTTTGAACACTGAAGCTTTCTTT,CASSLKFGGGLNTEAFF,NA,TRBV27,NA,TRBJ1-1
TGTGCCAGCAGCTTAAAAGCAGGGGGATTGAACACTGAAGCTTTCTTT,CASSLKAGGLNTEAFF,TRBD1,TRBV7-3,once,TRBJ1-1
TGCGCCAGCAGTGCCCTCCAGGGTTATGGCTACACCTTC,CASSALQGYGYTF,NA,TRBV10-1,NA,TRBJ1-2
TGCGCCAGCAAGCTAGCGGGAGCAAATGAGCAGTTCTTC,CASKLAGANEQFF,TRBD2,TRBV5-1,NA,TRBJ2-1
TGTGCCAGCAGCTTCGGACTAGCGGGAGTGGGGGAGACCCAGTACTTC,CASSFGLAGVGETQYF,TRBD2,TRBV7-2,NA,TRBJ2-5
TGTGCCAGCAGTCCCACCCCCGTTGAGCTGTTATTTTTT,CASSPTPVELLFF,NA,TRBV28,NA,TRBJ2-2
TGCGCCAGCCGGGAAGATTTGACGGGCGTTGCCAATCAGCCCCAGCATTTT,CASREDLTGVANQPQHF,NA,TRBV4-1,NA,TRBJ1-5
TGCGCCAGCCGGGACACCTCCTCTGGAAACACCATATATTTT,CASRDTSSGNTIYF,NA,TRBV5-1,NA,TRBJ1-3
TGCAGCGTTGAATCGGACAGGGAGACCTCCTACGAGCAGTACTTC,CSVESDRETSYEQYF,TRBD1,TRBV29-1,once,TRBJ2-7
TGTGCCAGCAGCTTAACCGGGACTAGCGGCCAAGAGACCCAGTACTTC,CASSLTGTSGQETQYF,TRBD2,TRBV7-2,NA,TRBJ2-5
TGTGCCAGCAGTCTCGACTACTACGAGCAGTACTTC,CASSLDYYEQYF,NA,TRBV6-2/TRBV6-3,NA,TRBJ2-7
TGTGCCAGTAGTATCAGTCGTGGGGGGGCCTATGGCTACACCTTC,CASSISRGGAYGYTF,NA,TRBV19,NA,TRBJ1-2
TGTGCCAGCAGCGTGACAGGGGGCTATCCTAGGGGGTTCTTC,CASSVTGGYPRGFF,TRBD1,TRBV7-2,NA,TRBJ2-1
TGTGCCAGCATACCACGACAGGGCCCGACTTTTAACTATGGCTACACCTTC,CASIPRQGPTFNYGYTF,TRBD1,TRBV6-4,NA,TRBJ1-2
TGTGCCACCAGCAGAGACAGGGGCCCGAACACCGGGGAGCTGTTTTTT,CATSRDRGPNTGELFF,NA,TRBV15,NA,TRBJ2-2
TGTGCCAGCAGCTTAGAGGTCGGGGAAGGCGAGTTT,CASSLEVGEGEF,NA,TRBV7-9,NA,TRBJ1-4
TGTGCCACCAGCCGCCAACGGGCGGGACCGAGGACTTCACCCCTCCACTTT,CATSRQRAGPRTSPLHF,NA,TRBV15,once,TRBJ1-6
TGTGCCAGCAGCTTAGTAGGGGTGAACACTGAAGCTTTCTTT,CASSLVGVNTEAFF,NA,TRBV7-2,NA,TRBJ1-1
TGCTCTTCATCCTCGGGAATTGGGGCCAACGTCCTGACTTTC,CSSSSGIGANVLTF,NA,TRBV19,few,TRBJ2-6
TGTGCCAGCAGCTTAGAACCTGGGGCGGGAGCACCCACCGGGGAGCTGTTTTTT,CASSLEPGAGAPTGELFF,TRBD2,TRBV7-2,NA,TRBJ2-2
TGTGCCAGCAGGGCGACTACACAAGAGACCCAGTACTTC,CASRATTQETQYF,NA,TRBV27,NA,TRBJ2-5
TGTGCCAGCAGCTTAGGCGGCTCCGATCGGGGCTACACCTTC,CASSLGGSDRGYTF,NA,TRBV7-2,NA,TRBJ1-2
TGTGCCAGTGTAGCGGGAGGAGTAAGAGAGACCCAGTACTTC,CASVAGGVRETQYF,TRBD2,TRBV2,NA,TRBJ2-5
TGTGCCAGCAGTCCGGACAGGGGGACCAATCAGCCCCAGCATTTT,CASSPDRGTNQPQHF,TRBD1,TRBV7-3,NA,TRBJ1-5
TGTGCCAGCAGCTTAGGAACGAGGGGGCGCGGTGAAGCTTTCTTT,CASSLGTRGRGEAFF,TRBD1,TRBV7-8,NA,TRBJ1-1
TGTGCCATCAGTGAGTCGGACAGATACTACGAGCAGTACTTC,CAISESDRYYEQYF,NA,TRBV10-3,NA,TRBJ2-7
TGTGCCAGCAGCCCGGGGACAGGGCGATACGAGCAGTACTTC,CASSPGTGRYEQYF,TRBD1,TRBV14,NA,TRBJ2-7
TGTGCCAGCAGAATATCAGGGTCACCTAACACTGAAGCTTTCTTT,CASRISGSPNTEAFF,NA,TRBV13,NA,TRBJ1-1
TGCAGCGCTGGGACCGGGACAGGGACCACCGGGGAGCTGTTTTTT,CSAGTGTGTTGELFF,TRBD1,TRBV29-1,NA,TRBJ2-2
TGCGCCAGCAGTGAGTCCGGGCTAGCTAGGCCGTTCTTC,CASSESGLARPFF,NA,TRBV10-1,NA,TRBJ2-1
TGTGCCAGCAGTTACCGCACTGAAGCTTTCTTT,CASSYRTEAFF,NA,TRBV6-5,once,TRBJ1-1
TGTGCCAGCAGTTTCAACACAGTGGAAGCTTTCTTT,CASSFNTVEAFF,NA,TRBV6-6,NA,TRBJ1-1
TGTGCCAGCAGCTGGGACAACGGCTACACCTTC,CASSWDNGYTF,NA,TRBV7-9,NA,TRBJ1-2
TGTGCCAGCAGTTTATACCCCCCTTCTCTAGCGGGGGGCCCGTACGAGCAGTACTTC,CASSLYPPSLAGGPYEQYF,TRBD2,TRBV27,NA,TRBJ2-7
TGTGCCAGCAGCCTGCCCGGGACAGATAACACCGGGGAGCTGTTTTTT,CASSLPGTDNTGELFF,TRBD1,TRBV5-5,NA,TRBJ2-2
TGTGCCAGCAAAGGGGGGGGGCAGCCCCAGCATTTT,CASKGGGQPQHF,NA,TRBV27,NA,TRBJ1-5
TGTGCCAGCAGTCGAGAACCTAGTAGGTCCTACGAGCAGTACTTC,CASSREPSRSYEQYF,NA,TRBV6-5,NA,TRBJ2-7
TGTGCCAGCAGAACCGCCCGAGCTGGGGCCAACGTCCTGACTTTC,CASRTARAGANVLTF,NA,TRBV6-5,NA,TRBJ2-6
TGTGCCAGCAGCTCCGTACTAGCGGGGAACACCGGGGAGCTGTTTTTT,CASSSVLAGNTGELFF,TRBD2,TRBV5-4,NA,TRBJ2-2
TGCGCCAGCAGCTGGGGACTAGCGGGGGGGCGGCACGAGCAGTACTTC,CASSWGLAGGRHEQYF,TRBD2,TRBV5-1,NA,TRBJ2-7
TGTGCCAGCAGCTTGCGCGGGAGAGCCTACGAGCAGTACTTC,CASSLRGRAYEQYF,TRBD2,TRBV13,few,TRBJ2-7
TGCAGCGTAGCGGGACTAGCGGGGGCCCACTCTAGCACAGATACGCAGTATTTT,CSVAGLAGAHSSTDTQYF,TRBD2,TRBV29-1,NA,TRBJ2-3